The source of this T cell receptor (beta chain) is a study of T cell clonality in common variable immunodeficiency. Reduced serum IgG, IgA and/or IgM plus specific antibody deficiency defined CVID. This clone was observed many times. Its specificity is unknown. The read is 3 residues too short to cover the CDR3 end, so that end is filled in from the germline J gene. This table comes from immunoSEQ multiplex PCR, and its TCRdb copy is limited to in-frame clones, with some not included. Altogether about 35,000 clones were found in the sample, and no singletons occur. Study results and limitations: Fewer deletions and N-nucleotide insertions were reportedly seen in common variable immunodeficiency TCR beta sequences. Authors noted CVID clonality's cause needs subpopulation repertoire sequencing.

Germline V gene sequence: CDR1 DFQATT, CDR2 SNEGSKA (reference sequence). The CDR3 sequence is 14 residues long. V shed 3 bases, J shed 0 bases, and the junction held 4 bases outside the gene matches. V and J are TRBV20-1 and TRBJ1-1, with 7 bases fitting TRBD1. Sequenced input: peripheral blood mononuclear cells. The source of this sequence is a human donor with common variable immunodeficiency. This CDR3 is CSASEGAMNTEAFF. The sequenced part of the CDR3 DNA is TGCAGTGCTAGTGAGGGGGCAATGAACACTGAA.